Reported below is one T cell receptor (beta chain). This clone was seen more than once but under ten times. Which antigen it targets is not known. Per-base qualities were not stored, and no clone one base away is much larger. This record belongs to a study of blood T cell repertoires in COVID-19 (dated by TCRdb to 2018 to 2020). Study-wide context: The collaborator samples originated in the United States, Italy and Spain and spanned the acute and convalescent phases of COVID-19. The prospective study material was composed of cDNA or gDNA derived from T cells, B-cell-depleted T cells, or PBMCs. The samples were drawn from the first 160 participants of the ongoing ImmuneRACE study and from 950 to 1,500 subjects provided by 6 global collaborators. Where HLA class I and class II types were available, the types were taken from metadata supplied by the sample provider, not from assay-based typing. Nearly every sample came with metadata listing a de-identified subject ID, COVID-19 status, age in years and sex. A freely available public database, intended as a resource for researchers studying the immune response to SARS-CoV-2, is where the repertoires were released. Deeply sampled blood TCRbeta repertoires from subjects exposed to, actively infected with, or recovered from COVID-19 were included in the dataset. Findings and caveats that apply to the study as a whole: The amount of clinical and demographic metadata varied by source and participant and was provided uncurated.

The CDR1 and CDR2 encoded by the germline V gene are SNHLY and FYNNEI. V is cut back by 4 bases and J by 6 bases, with 11 bases in the junction unmatched. The cysteine opens and the phenylalanine closes a CDR3 of 16 amino acids. The DNA shown is the 48-base CDR3, in frame from base 1. TCRbeta CDR3 regions were amplified from genomic DNA by means of the immunoSEQ Assay, a bias-controlled multiplex PCR. The original methods were these. The number of nucleated cells in each sample was estimated by amplification of reference gene primers within the assay. Sequence reads were collapsed and filtered to measure the absolute abundance of every unique TCRbeta CDR3 rearrangement. For each sample, productive Simpson clonality was calculated as the square root of Simpson's diversity index over productive rearrangements. The clones in this table, taken by TCRdb from immuneACCESS, are in-frame only. Not every clone is retained; where verified, under half of the shortfall comes from an unresolved V gene, and the cause of the rest is unknown. V and J calls and clone size are as listed in that table; D and trimming were resolved from the DNA. For this sample there are about 160,000 clones; roughly 90% appear just once. The ten largest clones take up over 4% of the sample.

Participants in the prospective study were aged roughly 18 to 95 years, lived in 20 to 30 United States geographic areas, and enrolled through a virtual design. Cohort assignment in the prospective study relied on participant-reported clinical history from a screening survey and a study questionnaire. Exposed participants had been in contact with someone with a PCR-confirmed or clinician-diagnosed COVID-19 case within 2 weeks of study entry. In the prospective study, mobile phlebotomists collected whole blood, serum and a nasopharyngeal or oropharyngeal swab from each participant. Prospective study participants could optionally give additional blood draws and questionnaires over a roughly two-month period. Before DNA extraction, blood samples from the prospective study were shipped at room temperature or frozen.

The sample consisted of PBMCs or T cells enriched from blood (not recorded which). The rearrangement combines TRBV2 with TRBJ2-5, with TRBD1 matching 10 junction bases. The sequence was obtained from a middle-aged woman who had been exposed to COVID-19. CDR3 loop: CASSARGTGELQTQYF. The sequenced DNA is TGTGCCAGCAGTGCACGGGGGACAGGGGAATTACAGACCCAGTACTTC.